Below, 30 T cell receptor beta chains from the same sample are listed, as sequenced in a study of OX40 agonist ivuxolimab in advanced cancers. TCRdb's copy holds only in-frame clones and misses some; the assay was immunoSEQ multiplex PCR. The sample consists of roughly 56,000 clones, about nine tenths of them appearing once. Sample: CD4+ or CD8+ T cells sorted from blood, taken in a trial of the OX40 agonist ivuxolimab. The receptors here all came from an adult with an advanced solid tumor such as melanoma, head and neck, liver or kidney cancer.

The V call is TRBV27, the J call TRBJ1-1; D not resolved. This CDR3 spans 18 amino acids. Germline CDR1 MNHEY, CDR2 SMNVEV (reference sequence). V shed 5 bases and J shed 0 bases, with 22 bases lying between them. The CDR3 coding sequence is TGTGCCAGCAGTCCCTACCCGGGAGGAGAGTTACTGAACACTGAAGCTTTCTTT. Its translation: CASSPYPGGELLNTEAFF.

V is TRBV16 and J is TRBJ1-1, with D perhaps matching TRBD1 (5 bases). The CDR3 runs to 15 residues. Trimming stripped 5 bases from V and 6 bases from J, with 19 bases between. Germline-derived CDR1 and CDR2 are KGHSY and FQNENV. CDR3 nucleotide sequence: TGTGCCAGCAGCTATCAACCGGGACCATCTCCTGAAGCTTTCTTT. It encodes CASSYQPGPSPEAFF.

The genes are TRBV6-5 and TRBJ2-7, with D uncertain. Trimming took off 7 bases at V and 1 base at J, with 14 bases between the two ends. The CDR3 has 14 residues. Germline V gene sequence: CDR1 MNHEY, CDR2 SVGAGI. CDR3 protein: CASTPFTESYEQYF. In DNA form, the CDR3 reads TGTGCCAGCACTCCGTTCACGGAGTCCTACGAGCAGTACTTC.

In DNA form, the CDR3 reads TGTGCCGCAGGGATATACGAGCAGTACTTC. Its translation: CAAGIYEQYF. The chain joins TRBV6-5 to TRBJ2-7, with D perhaps TRBD1 (5 bases). Trimming cost V 11 bases and J 4 bases, with 9 bases left between them. This CDR3 region has 10 residues. Germline CDR1 reads MNHEY; CDR2 reads SVGAGI.

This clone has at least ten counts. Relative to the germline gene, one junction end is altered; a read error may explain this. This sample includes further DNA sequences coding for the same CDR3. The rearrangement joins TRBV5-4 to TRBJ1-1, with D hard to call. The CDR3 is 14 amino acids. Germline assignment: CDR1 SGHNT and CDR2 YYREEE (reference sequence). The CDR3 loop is CASSQESGNTEAFF. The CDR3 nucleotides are TGCGCCAGCAGCCAAGAATCGGGGAACACTGAAGCTTTCTTT.

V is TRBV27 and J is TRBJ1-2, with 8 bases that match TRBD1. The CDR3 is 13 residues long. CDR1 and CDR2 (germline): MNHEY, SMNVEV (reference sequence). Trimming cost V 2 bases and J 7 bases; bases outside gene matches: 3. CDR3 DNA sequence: TGTGCCAGCAGTTTAAACACAGGGGGTGGCTACACCTTC. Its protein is CASSLNTGGGYTF.

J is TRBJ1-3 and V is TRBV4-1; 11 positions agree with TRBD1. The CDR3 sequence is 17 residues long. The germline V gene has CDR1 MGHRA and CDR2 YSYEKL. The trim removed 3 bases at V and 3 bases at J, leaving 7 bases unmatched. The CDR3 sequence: CASSQGQGVGDGNTIYF. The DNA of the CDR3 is TGCGCCAGCAGCCAGGGACAGGGGGTAGGGGATGGAAACACCATATATTTT.

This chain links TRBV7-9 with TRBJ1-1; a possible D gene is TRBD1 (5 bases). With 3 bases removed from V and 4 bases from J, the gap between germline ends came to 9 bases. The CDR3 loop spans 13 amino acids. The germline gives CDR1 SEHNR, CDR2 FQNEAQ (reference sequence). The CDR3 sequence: CASSFGTSTEAFF. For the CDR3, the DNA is TGTGCCAGCAGCTTTGGGACCAGCACTGAAGCTTTCTTT. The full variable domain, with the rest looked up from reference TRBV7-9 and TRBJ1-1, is DTGVSQNPRHKITKRGQNVTFRCDPISEHNRLYWYRQTLGQGPEFLTYFQNEAQLEKSRLLSDRFSAERPKGSFSTLEIQRTEQGDSAMYLCASSFGTSTEAFFGQGTRLTVV.

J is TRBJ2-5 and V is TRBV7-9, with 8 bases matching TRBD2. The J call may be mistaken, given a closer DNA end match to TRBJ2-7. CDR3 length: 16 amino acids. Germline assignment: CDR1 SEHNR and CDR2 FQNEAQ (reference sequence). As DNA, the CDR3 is TGTGCCAGCAGCCCGGGCGGCGGGAGGAAAAGCTACGAGCAGTACTTC. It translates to CASSPGGGRKSYEQYF.

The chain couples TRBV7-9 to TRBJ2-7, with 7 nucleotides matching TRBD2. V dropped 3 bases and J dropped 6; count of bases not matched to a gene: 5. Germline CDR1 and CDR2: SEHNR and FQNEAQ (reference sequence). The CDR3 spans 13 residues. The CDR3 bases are TGTGCCAGCAGCTTGGCGGGAGTCGGCGAGCAGTACTTC. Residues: CASSLAGVGEQYF.

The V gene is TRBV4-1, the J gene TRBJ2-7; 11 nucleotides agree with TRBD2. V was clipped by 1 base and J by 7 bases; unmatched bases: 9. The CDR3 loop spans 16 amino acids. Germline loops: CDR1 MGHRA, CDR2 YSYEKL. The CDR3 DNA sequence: TGCGCCAGCAGCCAAGGTCCACTAGCGGGAGTTCGTGAGCAGTACTTC. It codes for CASSQGPLAGVREQYF.

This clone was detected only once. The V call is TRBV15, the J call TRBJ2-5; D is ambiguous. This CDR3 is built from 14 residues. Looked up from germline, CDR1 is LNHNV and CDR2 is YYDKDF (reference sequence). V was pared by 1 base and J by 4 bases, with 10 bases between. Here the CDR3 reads CATSRVERVETQYF. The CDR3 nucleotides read TGTGCCACCAGCAGAGTCGAGCGTGTAGAGACCCAGTACTTC.

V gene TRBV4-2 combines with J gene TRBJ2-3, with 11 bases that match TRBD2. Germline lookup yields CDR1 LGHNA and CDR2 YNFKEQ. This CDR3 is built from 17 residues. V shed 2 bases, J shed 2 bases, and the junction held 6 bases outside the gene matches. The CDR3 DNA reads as TGTGCCAGCAGCCAATATTATAGCGGGAGGGACACAGATACGCAGTATTTT. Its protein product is CASSQYYSGRDTDTQYF.

The CDR3 DNA reads as TGTGCCAGCAGTTTACTCGCGGCGCTCACAGATACGCAGTATTTT. Protein product: CASSLLAALTDTQYF. The chain joins TRBV27 to TRBJ2-3; D is uncertain. This CDR3 is 15 amino acids long. Germline V gene data show CDR1 as MNHEY and CDR2 as SMNVEV (reference sequence). V lost 2 bases to trimming and J lost 2 bases, with 11 bases between them.

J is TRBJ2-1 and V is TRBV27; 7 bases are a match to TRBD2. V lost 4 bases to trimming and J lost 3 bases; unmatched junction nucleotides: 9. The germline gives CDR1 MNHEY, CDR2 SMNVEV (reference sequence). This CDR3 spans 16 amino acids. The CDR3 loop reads CASSWSAGEIYNEQFF. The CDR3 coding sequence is TGTGCCAGCAGTTGGTCGGCGGGAGAGATCTACAATGAGCAGTTCTTC.

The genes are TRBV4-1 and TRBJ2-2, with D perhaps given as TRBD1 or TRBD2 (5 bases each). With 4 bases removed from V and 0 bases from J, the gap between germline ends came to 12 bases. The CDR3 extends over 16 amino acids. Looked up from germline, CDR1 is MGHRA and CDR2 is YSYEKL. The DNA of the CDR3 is TGCGCCAGCAGCCCGAGAGGGGCGTCGAACACCGGGGAGCTGTTTTTT. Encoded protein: CASSPRGASNTGELFF.

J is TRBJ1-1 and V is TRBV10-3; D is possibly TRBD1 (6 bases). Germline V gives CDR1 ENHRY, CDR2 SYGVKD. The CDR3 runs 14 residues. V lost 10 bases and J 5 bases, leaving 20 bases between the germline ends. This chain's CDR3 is CATEQGSGGTEAFF. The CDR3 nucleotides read TGTGCCACCGAACAGGGAAGCGGAGGTACTGAAGCTTTCTTT.

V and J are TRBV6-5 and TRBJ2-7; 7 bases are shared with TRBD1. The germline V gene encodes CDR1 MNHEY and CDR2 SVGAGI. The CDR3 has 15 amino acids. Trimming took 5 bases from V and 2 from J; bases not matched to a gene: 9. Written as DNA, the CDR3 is TGTGCCAGCAGTGCAGGGACAGCGCCTACCTACGAGCAGTACTTC. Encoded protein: CASSAGTAPTYEQYF.

The CDR3 DNA follows: TGTGCCAGCAGCTTAAGCCCGAGCGAGCAGTACTTC. As protein: CASSLSPSEQYF. The J gene is TRBJ2-7, the V gene TRBV11-2, with D unresolved. The germline gives CDR1 SGHAT, CDR2 FQNNGV. The CDR3 is 12 residues long. V lost 2 bases to trimming and J lost 6 bases, with 8 bases between them.

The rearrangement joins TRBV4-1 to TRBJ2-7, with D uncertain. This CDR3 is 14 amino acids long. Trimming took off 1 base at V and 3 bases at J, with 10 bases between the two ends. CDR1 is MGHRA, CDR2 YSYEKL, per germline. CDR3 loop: CASSQVGSGYEQYF. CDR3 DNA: TGCGCCAGCAGCCAAGTGGGTAGTGGCTACGAGCAGTACTTC.

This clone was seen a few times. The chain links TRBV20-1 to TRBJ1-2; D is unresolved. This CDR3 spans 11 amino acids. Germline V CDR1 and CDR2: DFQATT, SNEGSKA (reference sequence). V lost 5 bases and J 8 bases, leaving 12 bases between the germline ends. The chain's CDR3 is CSAPKAWGYTF. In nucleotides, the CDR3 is TGCAGTGCTCCAAAAGCGTGGGGCTACACCTTC.

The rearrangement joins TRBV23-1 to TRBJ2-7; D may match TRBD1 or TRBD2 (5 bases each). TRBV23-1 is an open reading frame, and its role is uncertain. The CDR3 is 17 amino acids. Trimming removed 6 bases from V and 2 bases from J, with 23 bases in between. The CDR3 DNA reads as TGCGCCAGCAGACGAAGCATCCAGGGACCACCTACCTACGAGCAGTACTTC. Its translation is CASRRSIQGPPTYEQYF.

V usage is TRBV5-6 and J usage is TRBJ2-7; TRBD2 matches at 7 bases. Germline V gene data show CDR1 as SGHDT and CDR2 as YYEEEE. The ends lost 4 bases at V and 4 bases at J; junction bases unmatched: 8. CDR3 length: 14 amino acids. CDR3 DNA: TGTGCCAGCAGCCCTCCGGGAGCGGGGTACGAGCAGTACTTC. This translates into CASSPPGAGYEQYF.

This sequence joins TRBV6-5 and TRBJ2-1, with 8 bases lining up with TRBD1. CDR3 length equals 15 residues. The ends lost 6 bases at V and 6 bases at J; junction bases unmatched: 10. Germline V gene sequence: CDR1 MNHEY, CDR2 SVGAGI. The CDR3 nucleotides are TGTGCCAGCAGCGGAGGATTAACAGGGGGCAATGAGCAGTTCTTC. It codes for CASSGGLTGGNEQFF.

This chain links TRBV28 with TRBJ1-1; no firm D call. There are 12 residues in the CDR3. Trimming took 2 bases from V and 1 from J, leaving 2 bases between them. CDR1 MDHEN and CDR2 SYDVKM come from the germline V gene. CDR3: CASSLTNTEAFF. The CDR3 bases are TGTGCCAGCAGTTTAACGAACACTGAAGCTTTCTTT.

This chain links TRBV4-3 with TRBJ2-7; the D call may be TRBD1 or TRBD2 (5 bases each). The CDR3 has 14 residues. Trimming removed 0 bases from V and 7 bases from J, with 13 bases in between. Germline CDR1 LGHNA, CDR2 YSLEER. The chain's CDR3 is CASSQDWGSGEQYF. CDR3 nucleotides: TGCGCCAGCAGCCAAGATTGGGGGTCTGGAGAGCAGTACTTC.

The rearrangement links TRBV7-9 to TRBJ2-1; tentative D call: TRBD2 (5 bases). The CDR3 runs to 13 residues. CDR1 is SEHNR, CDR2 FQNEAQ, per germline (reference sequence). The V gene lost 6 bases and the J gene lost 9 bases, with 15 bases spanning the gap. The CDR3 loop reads CASSPFVGGEQFF. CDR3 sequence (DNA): TGTGCCAGCAGTCCCTTCGTTGGAGGTGAGCAGTTCTTC.

CDR3 in DNA: TGTGCCAGCAGCCAAGAACAGGGGGCGCTAGGGGAGACCCAGTACTTC. Its protein product is CASSQEQGALGETQYF. The chain uses TRBV4-2 and TRBJ2-5, with 9 bases that match TRBD1. Trimming removed 0 bases from V and 5 bases from J; junction bases left unmatched: 7. Germline CDR1 is LGHNA and CDR2 is YNFKEQ. The CDR3 contains 16 residues.

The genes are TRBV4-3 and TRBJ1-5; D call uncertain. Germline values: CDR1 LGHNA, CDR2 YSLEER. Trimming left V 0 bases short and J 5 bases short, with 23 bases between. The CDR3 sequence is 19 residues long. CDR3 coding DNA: TGCGCCAGCAGCCAAGAACCCCTCCCGAGTGGCGGCGGAGATCAGCCCCAGCATTTT. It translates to CASSQEPLPSGGGDQPQHF.

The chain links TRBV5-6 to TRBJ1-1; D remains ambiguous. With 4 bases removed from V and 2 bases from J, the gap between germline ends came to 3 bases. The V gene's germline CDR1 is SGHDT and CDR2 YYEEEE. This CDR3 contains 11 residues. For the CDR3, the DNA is TGTGCCAGCAGCACTAACACTGAAGCTTTCTTT. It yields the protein CASSTNTEAFF. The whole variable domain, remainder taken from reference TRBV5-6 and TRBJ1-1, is DAGVTQSPTHLIKTRGQQVTLRCSPKSGHDTVSWYQQALGQGPQFIFQYYEEEERQRGNFPDRFSGHQFPNYSSELNVNALLLGDSALYLCASSTNTEAFFGQGTRLTVV.